This section outlines one T cell receptor (beta chain) sequence together with its context. This sample is part of a study of PD-1 blockade in classical Hodgkin lymphoma. Using immunoSEQ multiplex PCR, the repertoire was profiled, and TCRdb retains in-frame clones only, with some absent. This table holds 15,000 to 20,000 clones, 70% found once. This CDR3 contains 14 residues. Per germline, CDR1 SGHDT and CDR2 YYEEEE. Trimming took 5 bases from V and 6 from J; bases not matched to a gene: 10. Documented time point: cycle 4 day 1 (C4D1), after 6 weeks of nivolumab. Each patient's relapse followed autologous stem cell transplantation, and brentuximab vedotin exposure varied. Magnetic negative selection of thawed PBMCs was the method by which CD4+ T cells were purified. Best outcomes ranged across complete response, partial response and progressive disease.

The chain links TRBV5-6 to TRBJ2-7; 8 positions match TRBD1. The sequence came from a human donor with classical Hodgkin lymphoma. Sequences were derived from CD4+ T cells from blood, sampled before the fourth cycle of nivolumab. CDR3 coding DNA: TGTGCCAGCAGGGATGGACAGGGTAGCGCCGAGCAGTACTTC. This codes for CASRDGQGSAEQYF.